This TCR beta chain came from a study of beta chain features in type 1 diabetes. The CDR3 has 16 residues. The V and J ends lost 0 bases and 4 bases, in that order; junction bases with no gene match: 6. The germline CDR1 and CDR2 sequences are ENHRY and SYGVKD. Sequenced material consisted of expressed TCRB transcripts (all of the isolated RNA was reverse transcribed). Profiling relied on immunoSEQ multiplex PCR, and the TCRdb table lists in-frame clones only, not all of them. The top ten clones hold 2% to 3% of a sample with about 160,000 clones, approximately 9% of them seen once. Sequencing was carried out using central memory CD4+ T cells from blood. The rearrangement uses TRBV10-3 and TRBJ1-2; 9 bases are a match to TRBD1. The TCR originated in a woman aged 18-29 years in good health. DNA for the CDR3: TGTGCCATCAGTGAGTCGGGGACAGGGAATACCTATGGCTACACCTTC. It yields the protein CAISESGTGNTYGYTF.